Sequencing of this T cell receptor beta chain was carried out in a study of shared clonotypes between healthy human individuals. As for this clone: The antigen is unknown.

The assay was carried out at the deep level. Assay used: immunoSEQ multiplex PCR; TCRdb lists only in-frame clones, some missing. Here the sample spans a few million clones, 90% to 97% being singletons. V lost 5 bases, J lost 4 bases, and 14 bases lay in between. The CDR3 extends over 14 amino acids. The germline V gene encodes CDR1 SEHNR and CDR2 FQNEAQ (reference sequence). Whole-study results and caveats: Lower generation probabilities were found for non-shared clonotypes than for those shared by all four donors. As a rule, naive subsets had a larger estimated richness than memory subsets.

The chain combines TRBV7-9 with TRBJ1-2; D perhaps matches TRBD1 (6 bases). The source is a man aged 18 to 30 in good health. The sequenced material came from naive CD4+ T cells sorted from blood. As for subset: CD45RA+ positively selected. CDR3 DNA sequence: TGTGCCAGCAGCCGCGCCGGGACAATCTATGGCTACACCTTC. It yields the protein CASSRAGTIYGYTF.